This T cell receptor beta chain was sequenced for a study of cytomegalovirus exposure and HLA in healthy donors. Germline CDR1 is ENHRY and CDR2 is SYGVKD. The CDR3 spans 15 residues. Trimming cost V 3 bases and J 0 bases; bases outside gene matches: 3. PCR primers comprised 60 Vbeta and 13 Jbeta primers. Clones were read by immunoSEQ multiplex PCR, and TCRdb kept only the in-frame ones, dropping some. The top ten hold 1.8% of the sample, which has hundreds of thousands of clones, about 75% seen once. With respect to this clone: As yet, its antigen is unknown.

Findings and caveats of the study: The Asian-associated ancestry cluster reportedly had fewer N-insertions than the 666-donor mean in a later analysis. Excluded were some V segments that proved indistinguishable, including TRBV6-2 and TRBV6-3.

This sequence was found in a woman aged 30 to 39 in good health and CMV-seronegative. The chain recombines TRBV10-3 with TRBJ1-2, with 8 bases lining up with TRBD1. The sample consisted of PBMCs. For the CDR3, the DNA is TGTGCCATCAGTGATCAACAGGGGGCTAACTATGGCTACACCTTC. Translated: CAISDQQGANYGYTF.